Shown below are 27 T cell receptor beta chains from a single sample sequenced in a study of metastatic and nonmetastatic thyroid tumors. TCRdb re-called the PCR reads via MiXCR. This sample carries 45,000 or so clones, 4% to 5% of them seen once, and the ten largest clones take roughly a tenth. None of the patients had undergone any treatment ahead of thyroid surgery. The sequencing sample was made of blood. The receptors here all came from a female donor with papillary thyroid cancer or a benign thyroid nodule (not recorded which). Some clones in this sample may be carry-over from other donors' samples.

There are a few counts of this clone. The V call is TRBV27, the J call TRBJ2-7; the D gene is possibly TRBD2 (6 bases). Trimming removed 8 bases from V and 0 bases from J, with 14 bases in between. There are 14 residues in the CDR3. Germline V gene sequence: CDR1 MNHEY, CDR2 SMNVEV (reference sequence). The CDR3: CASGIAEGSYEQYF. CDR3 DNA: TGTGCCAGCGGCATAGCGGAGGGCTCCTACGAGCAGTACTTC.

This clone occurred a few times. The chain couples TRBV7-9 to TRBJ1-2; a weak D match, TRBD1 (6 bases). The V gene's germline CDR1 is SEHNR and CDR2 FQNEAQ (reference sequence). The CDR3 spans 14 residues. Between the trimmed V and J ends, which lost 3 bases and 6 bases, there was a span of 14 bases. Here the CDR3 DNA reads TGTGCCAGCAGCTTTACCGGGGGGGCGAATGGCTACACCTTC. Its translation is CASSFTGGANGYTF.

This clone was detected only a few times. The chain joins TRBV20-1 to TRBJ1-5; 9 positions match TRBD1. The CDR3 runs 16 residues. Germline V CDR1 and CDR2: DFQATT, SNEGSKA (reference sequence). Trimming at V came to 3 bases and at J to 2 bases, leaving 8 bases not matched to a gene. In DNA form, the CDR3 reads TGCAGTGCTAGTTTGTCGGGACAGGGCGGCAATCAGCCCCAGCATTTT. It encodes CSASLSGQGGNQPQHF.

To note about this clone: A read error may produce the germline difference seen at one junction end. The rearrangement joins TRBV20-1 to TRBJ2-3, with TRBD2 as a possible D gene (6 bases). From germline, CDR1 is DFQATT and CDR2 SNEGSKA (reference sequence). The CDR3 contains 14 residues. This chain's CDR3 is CGAIAVRPGDTQYF. The CDR3 DNA reads as TGCGGTGCTATAGCGGTACGCCCCGGCGATACGCAGTATTTT.

CDR3 amino acids: CASSLPQGSGSSPLHF. The CDR3 bases are TGTGCCAGCAGTTTACCGCAGGGATCGGGGAGTTCACCCCTCCACTTT. This rearrangement joins TRBV28 to TRBJ1-6, with D perhaps TRBD1 (5 bases). The V and J ends lost 2 bases and 9 bases respectively, with 17 bases between them. Germline V gene sequence: CDR1 MDHEN, CDR2 SYDVKM. The CDR3 has 16 residues.

There are many counts of this clone. Being one base from a much bigger clone, this may be a read error. Other DNA variants within this sample encode the same CDR3. The V call is TRBV19, the J call TRBJ2-7, with D perhaps matching TRBD2 (5 bases). Germline CDR1 and CDR2: LNHDA and SQIVND (reference sequence). Trimming took 5 bases from V and 4 from J, leaving 18 bases between them. This CDR3 contains 15 residues. Here the CDR3 DNA reads TGTGCCAGTAGTCTTAACAGAGAGGGATCGTACGAGCAGTACTTC. This sequence encodes CASSLNREGSYEQYF. The complete variable domain, with remaining parts taken from reference TRBV19 and TRBJ2-7, reads DGGITQSPKYLFRKEGQNVTLSCEQNLNHDAMYWYRQDPGQGLRLIYYSQIVNDFQKGDIAEGYSVSREKKESFPLTVTSAQKNPTAFYLCASSLNREGSYEQYFGPGTRLTVT.

This clone was observed at least ten times. This chain uses TRBV5-8 with TRBJ2-5; D gene ambiguous. Germline assignment: CDR1 SGHTS and CDR2 YDEGEE. The CDR3 totals 14 residues. V gave up 6 bases and J gave up 0 bases, with 12 bases separating them. The CDR3 protein is CASKPPEYQETQYF. CDR3 DNA: TGTGCCAGCAAACCACCTGAGTACCAAGAGACCCAGTACTTC.

This clone came up many times. As DNA, the CDR3 is TGCAGTGCTAGACCTCGGGACAGGGGAGAGACCCAGTACTTC. It translates to CSARPRDRGETQYF. The chain carries TRBV20-1 and TRBJ2-5; 10 bases fit TRBD1. Germline V gene data show CDR1 as DFQATT and CDR2 as SNEGSKA (reference sequence). The CDR3 sequence is 14 residues long. Trimming at V came to 2 bases and at J to 4 bases, leaving 4 bases not matched to a gene.

This clone has a count of ten or more. The chain employs TRBV19 and TRBJ2-1; 12 bases match TRBD2. Trimming at V came to 6 bases and at J to 0 bases, leaving 6 bases not matched to a gene. This CDR3 region has 17 residues. Germline V gene data show CDR1 as LNHDA and CDR2 as SQIVND (reference sequence). In DNA form, the CDR3 reads TGTGCCAGTAGCACTCTAGCGGGAGGGCCCTCCTACAATGAGCAGTTCTTC. Its protein is CASSTLAGGPSYNEQFF. Complete variable domain (other parts from reference TRBV19 and TRBJ2-1): DGGITQSPKYLFRKEGQNVTLSCEQNLNHDAMYWYRQDPGQGLRLIYYSQIVNDFQKGDIAEGYSVSREKKESFPLTVTSAQKNPTAFYLCASSTLAGGPSYNEQFFGPGTRLTVL.

With respect to this clone: Within the sample, other DNA sequences also encode this same CDR3. This sequence joins TRBV18 and TRBJ1-1; 9 nucleotides align to TRBD1. The CDR3 is 15 residues long. Losses at the gene ends were 4 bases for V and 0 bases for J; bases not matched to a gene: 3. Germline CDR1 is KGHSH and CDR2 is LQKENI. The CDR3 nucleotides read TGTGCCAGCTCACAACGGGACAGGGTGAACACTGAAGCTTTCTTT. It translates to CASSQRDRVNTEAFF.

A word on this clone: The junction departs from the called germline gene at one end, perhaps through a read error. V gene TRBV2 combines with J gene TRBJ1-1, with no clear D. Germline-derived CDR1 and CDR2 are SNHLY and FYNNEI. This CDR3 region has 14 residues. The CDR3 DNA reads as TGTGCCAGCAGCCCCGGACGGGTGAACACTGAATCTTTCTTT. This codes for CASSPGRVNTESFF.

This clone has at least ten counts. The CDR3 region has the DNA TGTGCCAGCAGCTTGGCAGGGGCGGGAAACACCATATATTTT. Its protein product is CASSLAGAGNTIYF. The chain combines TRBV5-4 with TRBJ1-3; possible D gene TRBD1, 6 bases. The CDR3 covers 14 residues. Trimming took off 0 bases at V and 4 bases at J, with 8 bases between the two ends. Looked up from germline, CDR1 is SGHNT and CDR2 is YYREEE (reference sequence).

The V gene is TRBV2, the J gene TRBJ2-3; D is possibly TRBD1 or TRBD2 (6 bases each). Deletions cut 1 base from V and 2 bases from J, with 10 bases between. Germline V lookup: CDR1 SNHLY, CDR2 FYNNEI. There are 15 residues in the CDR3. As DNA, the CDR3 is TGTGCCAGCAGTGAAGGTCGGGGGCCCACAGATACGCAGTATTTT. Its protein product is CASSEGRGPTDTQYF.

This clone was seen at least ten times. Other DNA sequences within the sample encode an identical CDR3. This chain joins TRBV5-1 and TRBJ2-2; D gene ambiguous. The CDR3 is 15 residues long. V lost 4 bases to trimming and J lost 5 bases, with 15 bases between them. CDR1 is SGHRS and CDR2 is YFSETQ in the germline V gene. CDR3 DNA sequence: TGCGCCAGCAGCCTGTTGGGCGCTATAACCGGGGAGCTGTTTTTT. Translated: CASSLLGAITGELFF. The full variable domain, its missing parts supplied by reference TRBV5-1 and TRBJ2-2, is KAGVTQTPRYLIKTRGQQVTLSCSPISGHRSVSWYQQTPGQGLQFLFEYFSETQRNKGNFPGRFSGRQFSNSRSEMNVSTLELGDSALYLCASSLLGAITGELFFGEGSRLTVL.

This clone was detected only a few times. The rearrangement joins TRBV6-4 to TRBJ2-2, with no clear D. V shed 0 bases and J shed 3 bases, with 11 bases lying between them. The length of the CDR3 is 16 residues. The germline gives CDR1 MRHNA, CDR2 SNTAGT. CDR3 sequence: CASSDSRSRDTGELFF. CDR3 in DNA: TGTGCCAGCAGTGACTCGAGGAGTAGGGACACCGGGGAGCTGTTTTTT.

In its sample, this clone was seen many times. The rearrangement links TRBV2 to TRBJ2-1; TRBD2 aligns across 9 bases. CDR3 length: 15 amino acids. V was clipped by 3 bases and J by 5 bases; unmatched bases: 5. Germline V gene data show CDR1 as SNHLY and CDR2 as FYNNEI. CDR3 amino acids: CASSDGAGGDNEQFF. The CDR3 DNA reads as TGTGCCAGCAGTGACGGCGCGGGAGGGGACAATGAGCAGTTCTTC.

This clone was picked up many times. The chain uses TRBV20-1 and TRBJ2-1; 10 bases map to TRBD2. Germline values: CDR1 DFQATT, CDR2 SNEGSKA (reference sequence). The CDR3 consists of 14 residues. V lost 6 bases and J lost 2; bases outside the gene matches: 4. The CDR3 DNA sequence: TGCAGTGCACCGGGACTAGCGACCTACAATGAGCAGTTCTTC. It specifies CSAPGLATYNEQFF.

In its sample, this clone was seen many times. The rearrangement links TRBV7-2 to TRBJ2-5; weak D call: TRBD2 (5 bases). The CDR3 contains 14 residues. V lost 1 base and J 7 bases, leaving 13 bases between the germline ends. The germline CDR1 and CDR2 sequences are SGHTA and FQGNSA. The CDR3, as DNA: TGTGCCAGCAGCTTAGAAGGGAACCGGGGGACCCAGTACTTC. It encodes CASSLEGNRGTQYF.

Of note for this clone: Sequence at one end of the junction differs from germline and may be a read error. This chain links TRBV12-3 or TRBV12-4 with TRBJ2-7; D is perhaps TRBD1 (6 bases). This CDR3 contains 14 residues. The CDR3 spells CSSIARDTIYEQYF. Written as DNA, the CDR3 is TGTTCCAGCATCGCTCGGGACACCATCTACGAGCAGTACTTC.

This clone occurred a few times. A read error may account for a junction end that differs from germline. The chain has TRBV6-1 and TRBJ2-4, with 10 bases fitting TRBD2. The CDR3 contains 19 residues. Germline lookup yields CDR1 MNHNS and CDR2 SASEGT. The CDR3, as DNA: TGTGCCAACAGTCCACGGACTAGCGGAACCTCACTAGCCAAAAACATTCAGTACTTC. Encoded protein: CANSPRTSGTSLAKNIQYF.

This clone was found many times. The chain has TRBV29-1 and TRBJ1-2; TRBD1 matches 8 bases. Germline CDR1 SQVTM, CDR2 ANQGSEA. After removal of 7 bases from V and 4 bases from J, the junction contained 8 bases not matched to a gene. The length of the CDR3 is 13 residues. CDR3 loop: CSAVDRVAYGYTF. CDR3 sequence (DNA): TGCAGCGCTGTGGACAGGGTCGCCTATGGCTACACCTTC.

As concerns this clone: A much larger clone sits a single nucleotide away, making a read error possible. The rearrangement uses TRBV3-1 and TRBJ2-1; 10 nucleotides agree with TRBD2. CDR1 is LGHDT and CDR2 is YNNKEL in the germline V gene (reference sequence). Trimming cost V 3 bases and J 7 bases; bases outside gene matches: 6. This CDR3 region has 15 residues. CDR3 in amino acids: CASSHGLAEGNEQFF. CDR3 DNA: TGTGCCAGCAGCCACGGACTAGCGGAAGGTAATGAGCAGTTCTTC.

This clone was picked up many times. The chain has TRBV20-1 and TRBJ1-2; the D gene is possibly TRBD1 (5 bases). The CDR3 length is 15 residues. V shed 1 base and J shed 3 bases, with 15 bases lying between them. Looked up from germline, CDR1 is DFQATT and CDR2 is SNEGSKA (reference sequence). The CDR3 loop is CSARALRQGYYGYTF. The CDR3 DNA is TGCAGTGCTAGAGCCCTACGGCAGGGTTACTATGGCTACACCTTC.

Many counts were recorded for this clone. The chain is built from TRBV29-1 and TRBJ2-3; 14 positions agree with TRBD2. V trimming: 4 bases; J trimming: 4 bases; junction bases outside the gene matches: 4. The CDR3 spans 15 residues. The germline V gene has CDR1 SQVTM and CDR2 ANQGSEA. The CDR3 nucleotides read TGCAGCGTTGGGGGGACTAGCGGGAGTTCAGATACGCAGTATTTT. Protein sequence: CSVGGTSGSSDTQYF.

This clone was observed a few times. One end of the junction does not line up with germline, which may come from a read error. This chain uses TRBV19 with TRBJ2-2, with D uncertain. The V gene's germline CDR1 is LNHDA and CDR2 SQIVND (reference sequence). The CDR3 is 15 residues long. CDR3 coding DNA: TGTGCCAGTAGCACGATGGTGGTGGGCACCTGGGAGCTGTTTTTT. This codes for CASSTMVVGTWELFF.

This clone was seen only a few times. An end of the junction does not agree with germline; a read error may underlie this. V gene TRBV6-4 combines with J gene TRBJ2-7; TRBD2 aligns across 12 bases. CDR3 length: 17 residues. Germline CDR1 and CDR2: MRHNA and SNTAGT. The DNA of the CDR3 is TGTGCCAGCAGTGAACTAGCGGGAGGAGGGCGCTCCGACGAGCAGTACTTC. It translates to CASSELAGGGRSDEQYF.

The chain joins TRBV20-1 to TRBJ2-2; perhaps TRBD2 as D (6 bases). This CDR3 is 15 amino acids long. Trimming removed 6 bases at V and 4 bases at J, with 18 bases between. The germline CDR1 and CDR2 sequences are DFQATT and SNEGSKA (reference sequence). In DNA form, the CDR3 reads TGCAGTGCCCCAGTGGAGGGTACGGGCACCGGGGAGCTGTTTTTT. Protein sequence: CSAPVEGTGTGELFF.